Listed here are 14 T cell receptor beta chains from one sample, sequenced in a study of response to subunit inactivated influenza vaccine. TCRdb processed the RT-PCR reads anew with MiXCR; each CDR3 protein has one entry. The repertoire holds approximately 500,000 distinct CDR3 sequences, roughly a quarter seen once, with 2.5% to 3% in the top ten. These data also formed part of another study, on T cells expressing NK-cell markers. Per that paper: With UMIs, 5'RACE template switching was used to make TCR beta cDNA.

The sequenced sample was CD4+ T cells sorted from PBMCs, obtained 11 to 12 days after vaccination. These receptors were taken from a man aged 50 to 59 who received an inactivated influenza vaccine.

V and J are TRBV15 and TRBJ2-5; D unresolved. This CDR3 comprises 14 residues. Between the trimmed V and J ends, which lost 1 base and 2 bases, there was a span of 8 bases. Germline V CDR1 and CDR2: LNHNV, YYDKDF (reference sequence). CDR3 residues: CATSRAPGQETQYF. CDR3 nucleotides: TGTGCCACCAGCAGAGCTCCCGGACAAGAGACCCAGTACTTC.

This clonotype is a singleton in its sample. The J gene is TRBJ2-1, the V gene TRBV20-1; D may be TRBD1 or TRBD2 (5 bases each). The V end lost 7 bases, the J end lost 7 bases, and 17 bases lay between the germline ends. This CDR3 region has 13 residues. Germline-derived CDR1 and CDR2 are DFQATT and SNEGSKA (reference sequence). CDR3 sequence reads: CSVTAGPGNEQFF. The DNA for the CDR3 is TGCAGTGTCACGGCAGGGCCGGGAAATGAGCAGTTCTTC.

This clonotype was recorded many times. The rearrangement joins TRBV3-1 to TRBJ1-5, with 9 bases fitting TRBD1. In germline, CDR1 is LGHDT, CDR2 YNNKEL (reference sequence). This CDR3 is 13 amino acids long. V was clipped by 2 bases and J by 11 bases; unmatched bases: 4. The CDR3 DNA reads TGTGCCAGCAGCCAAAAAGGGACAGGGACCCAGCATTTT. It yields the protein CASSQKGTGTQHF.

This clonotype was recorded many times. The rearrangement uses TRBV6-1 and TRBJ2-7; 9 nucleotides agree with TRBD1. CDR1 MNHNS and CDR2 SASEGT come from the germline V gene. The CDR3 is 17 amino acids. The ends lost 1 base at V and 4 bases at J; junction bases unmatched: 11. DNA of the CDR3: TGTGCCAGCAGTGAAGTGGGAGGACAGGGGTCGGTGTACGAGCAGTACTTC. Translating gives CASSEVGGQGSVYEQYF.

The V call is TRBV20-1, the J call TRBJ1-1; D might be TRBD1 (6 bases). The CDR3 consists of 15 residues. V was cut by 2 bases and J by 5 bases, with 18 bases left in between. Germline V CDR1 and CDR2: DFQATT, SNEGSKA (reference sequence). The CDR3 nucleotides read TGCAGTGCTAGAAACTACAGGGTTCGTGGGACTGAAGCTTTCTTT. It translates to CSARNYRVRGTEAFF.

This clonotype was recorded a few times. The J gene is TRBJ1-6, the V gene TRBV18; D is unclear. V was clipped by 3 bases and J by 10 bases, with 13 bases between them. The germline V gene encodes CDR1 KGHSH and CDR2 LQKENI. CDR3 length: 14 amino acids. CDR3 region: CASSPERVNSPLHF. CDR3 in DNA: TGTGCCAGCTCACCGGAAAGGGTAAACTCACCCCTCCACTTT.

V and J are TRBV29-1 and TRBJ2-3; 10 bases agree with TRBD1. Trimming took 4 bases from V and 4 from J; bases not matched to a gene: 2. From germline, CDR1 is SQVTM and CDR2 ANQGSEA. The CDR3 length is 13 residues. The DNA of the CDR3 is TGCAGCGTTGGGGGACAGGGGTCAGATACGCAGTATTTT. Protein: CSVGGQGSDTQYF.

This clonotype was counted many times. J is TRBJ1-2 and V is TRBV10-2, with D maybe TRBD1 (6 bases). This CDR3 has 13 residues. The V and J ends lost 5 bases and 4 bases respectively, with 11 bases between them. The germline V gene encodes CDR1 WSHSY and CDR2 SAAADI. The CDR3 sequence: CASSQGRVYGYTF. In DNA form, the CDR3 reads TGCGCCAGCAGTCAGGGGCGCGTCTATGGCTACACCTTC.

The CDR3 DNA follows: TGTGCCAGCAGCTTAGCTTCAGTAGCCCAAGAGACCCAGTACTTC. The encoded protein is CASSLASVAQETQYF. The V and J genes are TRBV7-9 and TRBJ2-5; D not resolved. Per germline, CDR1 SEHNR and CDR2 FQNEAQ (reference sequence). Trimming shortened V by 0 bases and J by 1 base, and 9 bases separated the two germline ends. This CDR3 comprises 15 residues. The full variable domain, rest sourced from reference TRBV7-9 and TRBJ2-5, is DTGVSQNPRHKITKRGQNVTFRCDPISEHNRLYWYRQTLGQGPEFLTYFQNEAQLEKSRLLSDRFSAERPKGSFSTLEIQRTEQGDSAMYLCASSLASVAQETQYFGPGTRLLVL.

In its sample, this clonotype was seen a few times. This chain links TRBV30 with TRBJ1-4; a possible D gene is TRBD1 (6 bases). The CDR3 contains 12 residues. Germline V CDR1 and CDR2: GTSNPN, SVGIG (reference sequence). V dropped 7 bases and J dropped 3 bases, with 9 bases sitting between them. The CDR3 DNA follows: TGTGCCTTACAGGGCTCTAATGAAAAACTGTTTTTT. It is translated as CALQGSNEKLFF.

This clonotype occurred a few times. V gene TRBV11-2 combines with J gene TRBJ2-1, with TRBD1 identical over 12 bases. V lost 1 base to trimming and J lost 3 bases; unmatched junction nucleotides: 13. This CDR3 is built from 20 residues. Germline assignment: CDR1 SGHAT and CDR2 FQNNGV. The CDR3 sequence: CASSLVRRDRGPPSYNEQFF. The CDR3 region has the DNA TGTGCCAGCAGCTTAGTCCGCCGGGACAGGGGGCCCCCAAGCTACAATGAGCAGTTCTTC.

The chain recombines TRBV11-1 with TRBJ2-1; 10 positions agree with TRBD2. The V gene's germline CDR1 is SGHAT and CDR2 FQDESV (reference sequence). The trim removed 1 base at V and 1 base at J, leaving 7 bases unmatched. The CDR3 consists of 18 residues. The CDR3 protein is CASSLGLAGAGSYNEQFF. As DNA, the CDR3 is TGTGCCAGCAGCTTAGGCCTAGCGGGAGCGGGGTCCTACAATGAGCAGTTCTTC.

The chain couples TRBV28 to TRBJ2-7; 9 bases map to TRBD2. V trimming: 5 bases; J trimming: 4 bases; junction bases outside the gene matches: 6. The CDR3 has 14 residues. Germline CDR1 is MDHEN and CDR2 is SYDVKM. The CDR3 protein is CASSRSGSRYEQYF. CDR3 DNA: TGTGCCAGCAGTCGTAGCGGGAGTCGTTACGAGCAGTACTTC.

The V and J genes are TRBV5-1 and TRBJ1-2; the match to TRBD1 covers 7 bases. CDR3 length: 14 residues. Germline V CDR1 and CDR2: SGHRS, YFSETQ. V trimming: 4 bases; J trimming: 4 bases; junction bases outside the gene matches: 7. The CDR3 loop is CASSPPAGGYGYTF. The CDR3 DNA reads as TGCGCCAGCAGCCCCCCGGCAGGGGGCTATGGCTACACCTTC.